These 21 T cell receptor beta chains were all obtained from the same sample, sequenced in a study of cytomegalovirus exposure and HLA in healthy donors. Primers: 60 Vbeta forward and 13 Jbeta reverse. The table came from immunoSEQ multiplex PCR; TCRdb's copy has only in-frame clones and leaves some out. The sample lists some 150,000 clones, roughly 73% occurring once. Sequencing input: PBMCs. The receptors were gathered from a male donor in good health and CMV-seronegative.

This clone was detected a few times. This chain uses TRBV2 with TRBJ2-1, with D hard to call. Trimming removed 6 bases at V and 2 bases at J, with 14 bases between. There are 15 residues in the CDR3. Germline V gene lookup returns CDR1 SNHLY and CDR2 FYNNEI. The CDR3 coding sequence is TGTGCCAGCAGCGCTACAGAGCCCACCTACAATGAGCAGTTCTTC. It specifies CASSATEPTYNEQFF.

The CDR3 protein is CASSLGGTVTGELFF. The CDR3 region has the DNA TGTGCCAGCAGCTTAGGGGGGACTGTAACCGGGGAGCTGTTTTTT. The chain employs TRBV7-2 and TRBJ2-2, with D perhaps matching TRBD2 (6 bases). Trimming stripped 1 base from V and 5 bases from J, with 11 bases between. CDR1 and CDR2 from the germline V gene are SGHTA and FQGNSA. This CDR3 is built from 15 residues.

This clone turned up a few times. V usage is TRBV2 and J usage is TRBJ2-6; D possibly corresponds to TRBD2 (6 bases). V lost 2 bases to trimming and J lost 4 bases, with 12 bases between them. Germline loops: CDR1 SNHLY, CDR2 FYNNEI. CDR3 length equals 16 residues. The CDR3 nucleotides read TGTGCCAGCAGTGAAATAAGGGAGGTCGGGGCCAACGTCCTGACTTTC. It specifies CASSEIREVGANVLTF.

This clone turned up a few times. The genes are TRBV6-5 and TRBJ2-6; 7 bases align to TRBD2. The J segment lost 2 bases and the V segment lost 2 bases, leaving 0 bases of the junction unmatched. The CDR3 extends over 15 amino acids. The germline V gene has CDR1 MNHEY and CDR2 SVGAGI. The chain's CDR3 is CASSYRGAGANVLTF. The DNA for the CDR3 is TGTGCCAGCAGTTACCGGGGGGCTGGGGCCAACGTCCTGACTTTC.

The chain recombines TRBV4-1 with TRBJ1-5; 7 bases are shared with TRBD1. With V trimmed by 5 bases and J by 7 bases, 11 bases remained unmatched. The CDR3 extends over 15 amino acids. Germline V CDR1 and CDR2: MGHRA, YSYEKL. The CDR3 region is CASSSNYRGGQPQHF. CDR3 nucleotide sequence: TGCGCCAGCAGCTCTAATTACAGGGGAGGACAGCCCCAGCATTTT.

This clone is medium-sized within its sample. The rearrangement links TRBV9 to TRBJ2-3; a weak D match, TRBD1 (6 bases). Germline CDR1 reads SGDLS; CDR2 reads YYNGEE. The CDR3 extends over 16 amino acids. V lost 0 bases and J lost 0, with 11 bases in between. CDR3 DNA sequence: TGTGCCAGCAGCGTAGGGACAGTAATTAGCACAGATACGCAGTATTTT. Translation gives CASSVGTVISTDTQYF.

With regard to this clone: In the same sample, other DNA sequences code for this CDR3. The gene calls are TRBV7-2 and TRBJ2-3; 11 nucleotides align to TRBD2. CDR1 is SGHTA and CDR2 is FQGNSA in the germline V gene. CDR3 size: 15 residues. The V gene end was trimmed by 5 bases and the J gene end by 1 base; junction bases not matched to a gene: 2. In DNA form, the CDR3 reads TGTGCCAGCAGCCTGGGACTAGCGGGCACAGATACGCAGTATTTT. Translating gives CASSLGLAGTDTQYF.

This clone was picked up a small number of times. V is TRBV6-5 and J is TRBJ1-3; no firm D call. This CDR3 contains 15 residues. Germline loops: CDR1 MNHEY, CDR2 SVGAGI. V was clipped by 0 bases and J by 2 bases, with 8 bases between them. The CDR3 spells CASSYSWQAGNTIYF. The CDR3 DNA sequence: TGTGCCAGCAGTTACTCATGGCAGGCTGGAAACACCATATATTTT.

A single count supports this clone. The chain uses TRBV10-3 and TRBJ2-1, with D perhaps TRBD1 (5 bases). The CDR3 is 15 amino acids. Trimming took 0 bases from V and 5 from J, leaving 11 bases between them. Germline loops: CDR1 ENHRY, CDR2 SYGVKD. CDR3 residues: CAISESSGNHNEQFF. CDR3 in DNA: TGTGCCATCAGTGAGTCTTCAGGGAACCACAATGAGCAGTTCTTC.

CDR3 in DNA: TGCGCCAGCAGCTTGGGTACAGGGAAAGGCGGCTACACCTTC. It is translated as CASSLGTGKGGYTF. This chain joins TRBV5-1 and TRBJ1-2; perhaps TRBD1 as D (6 bases). Germline values: CDR1 SGHRS, CDR2 YFSETQ. This CDR3 comprises 14 residues. V was trimmed by 0 bases and J by 8 bases, leaving 14 bases between them.

This clone occurred once. The chain recombines TRBV4-3 with TRBJ2-1, with 9 bases matching TRBD1. J gave up 2 bases and V 4 bases, and 9 bases lay outside the gene matches. The CDR3 is made up of 17 amino acids. The germline CDR1 and CDR2 sequences are LGHNA and YSLEER. The CDR3 sequence is CASSREGRTGAYNEQFF. CDR3 sequence (DNA): TGCGCCAGCAGCCGAGAAGGTCGGACAGGGGCCTACAATGAGCAGTTCTTC.

This sequence joins TRBV27 and TRBJ2-7, with a weak D call TRBD2 (6 bases). Germline CDR1 and CDR2: MNHEY and SMNVEV (reference sequence). Between the trimmed V and J ends, which lost 0 bases and 4 bases, there was a span of 13 bases. This CDR3 is built from 15 residues. The CDR3 DNA reads as TGTGCCAGCAGTTTATCCCTCCCGGGGGATTACGAGCAGTACTTC. This translates into CASSLSLPGDYEQYF.

The J gene is TRBJ1-5, the V gene TRBV4-3, with 8 bases lining up with TRBD1. V shed 3 bases, J shed 3 bases, and the junction held 4 bases outside the gene matches. The CDR3 totals 15 residues. Germline CDR1 LGHNA, CDR2 YSLEER. The CDR3 DNA reads as TGCGCCAGCAGCCACACGACAGGGGCCAATCAGCCCCAGCATTTT. Protein: CASSHTTGANQPQHF.

The chain links TRBV9 to TRBJ2-5; 9 bases map to TRBD2. The V gene end was trimmed by 0 bases and the J gene end by 5 bases; junction bases not matched to a gene: 8. This CDR3 is built from 16 residues. Germline-derived CDR1 and CDR2 are SGDLS and YYNGEE. CDR3 residues: CASSVAAGGPGETQYF. Written as DNA, the CDR3 is TGTGCCAGCAGCGTAGCTGCGGGGGGGCCGGGGGAGACCCAGTACTTC.

The rearrangement joins TRBV7-8 to TRBJ2-3; tentative D call: TRBD1 (8 bases). The germline V gene encodes CDR1 SGHVS and CDR2 FQNEAQ. CDR3 length: 16 amino acids. Trimming cost V 0 bases and J 6 bases, with 16 bases left between them. The CDR3 bases are TGTGCCAGCAGCTTAGCGGGTGGACAGGGAGGGGATACGCAGTATTTT. Protein product: CASSLAGGQGGDTQYF.

The chain is built from TRBV6-5 and TRBJ1-2; D may be TRBD1 (6 bases). The germline V gene encodes CDR1 MNHEY and CDR2 SVGAGI. V lost 6 bases to trimming and J lost 5 bases, with 10 bases between them. The CDR3 spans 12 residues. The CDR3 nucleotides read TGTGCCAGCAGCCCCACAGGGTATGGCTACACCTTC. Protein product: CASSPTGYGYTF.

V gene TRBV12-5 combines with J gene TRBJ2-5, with 7 bases lining up with TRBD1. V gave up 1 base and J gave up 2 bases; unmatched junction bases: 7. The CDR3 contains 16 residues. The germline CDR1 and CDR2 sequences are LGHNT and FRNRAP. The CDR3 nucleotides read TGTGCTAGTGGTTTGGAACGACAGGGCGCACAAGAGACCCAGTACTTC. It yields the protein CASGLERQGAQETQYF.

The gene calls are TRBV19 and TRBJ1-4; D is ambiguous. The V end lost 7 bases, the J end lost 4 bases, and 16 bases lay between the germline ends. CDR3 length: 15 amino acids. Per germline, CDR1 LNHDA and CDR2 SQIVND (reference sequence). CDR3 nucleotide sequence: TGTGCCAGTACCGACCGCGGTGCCTATAATGAAAAACTGTTTTTT. Its protein is CASTDRGAYNEKLFF.

The rearrangement links TRBV18 to TRBJ2-1; 10 bases are a match to TRBD1. The CDR3 contains 14 residues. The V and J ends lost 3 bases and 10 bases, in that order; junction bases with no gene match: 6. Germline V CDR1 and CDR2: KGHSH, LQKENI. CDR3 DNA: TGTGCCAGCTCACCCGGGACAGGGGAGGGCGAGCAGTTCTTC. It encodes CASSPGTGEGEQFF.

V gene TRBV7-2 combines with J gene TRBJ2-3; D call uncertain. Germline V CDR1 and CDR2: SGHTA, FQGNSA. This CDR3 has 16 amino acids. V was shortened by 4 bases and J by 2 bases, with 16 bases between the two germline ends. The chain's CDR3 is CASSSETPLPTDTQYF. As DNA, the CDR3 is TGTGCCAGCAGCTCGGAGACGCCCCTCCCCACAGATACGCAGTATTTT.

The V gene is TRBV7-9, the J gene TRBJ2-7; perhaps TRBD1 as D (7 bases). V lost 5 bases to trimming and J lost 6 bases, with 11 bases between them. The CDR3 contains 12 residues. The V gene's germline CDR1 is SEHNR and CDR2 FQNEAQ (reference sequence). The CDR3 DNA reads as TGTGCCAGCAGCCCTCAGGGGGGCGAGCAGTACTTC. This gives the protein CASSPQGGEQYF.